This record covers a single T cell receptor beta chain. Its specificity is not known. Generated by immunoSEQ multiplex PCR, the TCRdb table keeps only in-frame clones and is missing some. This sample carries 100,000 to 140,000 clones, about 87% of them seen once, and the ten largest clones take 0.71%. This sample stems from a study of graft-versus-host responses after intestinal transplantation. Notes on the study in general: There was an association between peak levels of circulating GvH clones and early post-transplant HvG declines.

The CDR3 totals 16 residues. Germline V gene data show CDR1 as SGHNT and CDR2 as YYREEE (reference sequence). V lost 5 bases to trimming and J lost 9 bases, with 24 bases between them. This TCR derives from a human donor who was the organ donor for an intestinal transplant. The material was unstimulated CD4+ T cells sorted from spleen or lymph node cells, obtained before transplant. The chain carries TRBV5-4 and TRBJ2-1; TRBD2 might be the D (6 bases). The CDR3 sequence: CASREGFGRRPIEQFF. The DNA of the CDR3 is TGTGCCAGCAGGGAGGGATTTGGGCGCCGGCCCATTGAGCAGTTCTTC.